These 5 T cell receptor beta chains share one sample of origin, sequenced in a study of CD8 T cells in Susac syndrome. RNA amounts of roughly 0.45 to 1 ug underwent reverse transcription with random hexamers. TCRdb re-called the immunoSEQ multiplex PCR reads with MiXCR, one entry per CDR3 protein. The sample has 230,000 or so distinct CDR3 sequences; 95% are singletons. The sequencing sample was made of CD4+ T cells from PBMCs. Source of these receptors: a human donor with multiple sclerosis.

This chain uses TRBV12-3 or TRBV12-4 with TRBJ2-7; 8 bases match TRBD1. This CDR3 is built from 13 residues. Trimming took 5 bases from V and 5 from J; bases not matched to a gene: 5. In DNA, the CDR3 is TGTGCCAGCAGTGGACAGGGTAATCACGAGCAGTACTTC. Encoded protein: CASSGQGNHEQYF.

The rearrangement joins TRBV27 to TRBJ1-6, with 7 bases fitting TRBD1. Germline trimming cut 5 bases from V and 15 bases from J; bases unmatched to any gene: 16. The CDR3 spans 15 residues. CDR1 is MNHEY and CDR2 is SMNVEV in the germline V gene (reference sequence). CDR3 sequence: CASSPRDRVILLLHF. The CDR3 DNA reads TGTGCCAGCAGTCCTCGAGACAGGGTAATCCTCCTCCTCCACTTT.

The chain links TRBV5-1 to TRBJ2-7; tentatively, D is TRBD1 (7 bases). The CDR3 sequence is 16 residues long. V was shortened by 4 bases and J by 2 bases, with 19 bases between the two germline ends. CDR1 is SGHRS, CDR2 YFSETQ, per germline. CDR3 nucleotide sequence: TGCGCCAGCAGCCCGGCGGCCCAGGGGGGTACCTACGAGCAGTACTTC. This codes for CASSPAAQGGTYEQYF.

This chain links TRBV6-2 or TRBV6-3 with TRBJ1-1; D gene uncertain. V was trimmed by 4 bases and J by 1 base, leaving 7 bases between them. The CDR3 is 13 residues long. Germline V gives CDR1 MNHEY, CDR2 SVGEGT. The CDR3 loop is CASSLTTNTEAFF. CDR3 DNA sequence: TGTGCCAGCAGTTTGACAACGAACACTGAAGCTTTCTTT.

This chain links TRBV29-1 with TRBJ2-1; D might be TRBD2 (5 bases). The germline V and J ends were trimmed by 1 base and 5 bases, with 15 bases remaining between them. This CDR3 contains 15 residues. The germline V gene encodes CDR1 SQVTM and CDR2 ANQGSEA. CDR3 bases: TGCAGCGTTGAAGGTATGGGCCGGGGTGACAATGAGCAGTTCTTC. Its protein is CSVEGMGRGDNEQFF.